This entry describes one T cell receptor (beta chain). Its target is unknown. Clones were sequenced by immunoSEQ multiplex PCR, and TCRdb holds only the in-frame ones, with some missing. This table has some 120,000 clones, more than 85% appearing once. These data are taken from a study of PD-1 blockade in mismatch repair-deficient tumors. Across the study: Patients had eleven to twelve mismatch repair-deficient cancer types, all previously treated and progressing.

Trimming took 3 bases from V and 2 from J; bases not matched to a gene: 7. This CDR3 spans 15 amino acids. Germline V gives CDR1 GTSNPN, CDR2 SVGIG (reference sequence). Findings and caveats of the study: After pembrolizumab, tumor-resident clones rose rapidly, then generally contracted before radiologic responses.

This TCR was recovered from an adult with mismatch repair-deficient cancer. The rearrangement links TRBV30 to TRBJ2-5, with 9 nucleotides matching TRBD2. The specimen comprised peripheral blood, sampled 44 weeks after starting pembrolizumab. CDR3 sequence (DNA): TGTGCCTGGAGCGCGGATAGCGGGAGACAAGAGACCCAGTACTTC. The encoded protein is CAWSADSGRQETQYF. Full variable domain (missing parts from reference TRBV30 and TRBJ2-5): SQTIHQWPATLVQPVGSPLSLECTVEGTSNPNLYWYRQAAGRGLQLLFYSVGIGQISSEVPQNLSASRPQDRQFILSSKKLLLSDSGFYLCAWSADSGRQETQYFGPGTRLLVL.